These T cell receptor beta chains were read from a single sample in a study of blood T cell repertoires in COVID-19. This table comes from immunoSEQ multiplex PCR, and its TCRdb copy is limited to in-frame clones, with some not included. Among 150,000 to 250,000 clones listed, 80% to 85% were seen once. The specimen was PBMCs or T cells enriched from blood (not recorded which). The receptors here all came from a middle-aged man who had recovered from COVID-19. Each CDR3 is given with its conserved first and last residue.

CASSTGDRGYGYTF TRBV5-1 14
CASSPGFSGNTIYF TRBV6-5 14
CASSWEGARGKETQYF TRBV5-4 16
CAWSGLAGGPDTQYF TRBV30 15
CASSTRTGIGNSPLHF TRBV19 16
CASRTHPGTYEQYF TRBV6-5 14
CATSRDRGPYEQYF TRBV15 14
CASSKYDRRNTEAFF TRBV5-5 15
CASSQDRDTEAFF TRBV4-1 13
CASSQDLANYGYTF TRBV3-1/TRBV3-2 14
CAMGPPGCPLHF TRBV7-7 12
CASSRTGQFSYEQYF TRBV7-9 15
CASSPWTSTDTQYF TRBV18 14
CASSQLTSTDTQYF TRBV4-2 14
CASSLGGTSVGGELFF TRBV7-8 16
CASSYSVITVEAFF TRBV6-5 14
CASSEGVNYGYTF TRBV6-1 13
CASSNPRDGYGYTF TRBV19 14
CASSQGPLGTPLHF TRBV9 14
CASSMEIGRYQPQHF TRBV19 15
CASSQLGEVKETQYF TRBV3-1/TRBV3-2 15
CASSTLTGGYSPLHF TRBV5-5 15
CASSLWAEADTQYF TRBV27 14
CASSHTGTGVNEQFF TRBV4-3 15
CASSPGTHNTGELFF TRBV3-1/TRBV3-2 15
CASSLTGGQIPSPLHF TRBV27 16
CASSQAMNQPQHF TRBV12-3/TRBV12-4 13
CASSPSGPITDTQYF TRBV3-1/TRBV3-2 15
CASSQDSSGRPAGYTF TRBV4-2 16
CASNPRTGANYGYTF TRBV19 15
CASSDAGTGGSPLHF TRBV3-1/TRBV3-2 15
CASTVRGDYNSPLHF TRBV9 15
CASRAPGVNQPQHF TRBV6-5 14
CASSYSTRGLPREQYF TRBV6-5 16
CASSQLYAGGRANEKLFF TRBV4-3 18
CASSYRLAGLQETQYF TRBV11-2 16
CASRYSRETNEKLFF TRBV2 15
CANDSGQPNEKLFF TRBV5-1 14
CASSGDRGHYGYTF TRBV7-8 14
CASSPGLAGAETQYF TRBV5-6 15
CASTYRDRGYQPQHF TRBV19 15
CASCPAEPYSGNTIYF TRBV5-6 16
CASGPRDIEGRATEAFF TRBV12-5 17
CASSSPPGQGSYEQYF TRBV28 16